The rows below give T cell receptor beta chains drawn from one sample of a study of shared clonotypes between healthy human individuals. The protocol was immunoSEQ multiplex PCR, while the TCRdb copy is restricted to in-frame clones and leaves out a portion. The sample consists of fewer than 2.5 million clones, over 85% of them appearing once. The specimen was naive CD4+ T cells from PBMCs. The receptors were sampled from a man younger than 35 in good health. Some clones in this sample may be carry-over from other donors' samples. Each CDR3 is given with its conserved first and last residue. The order of the fields is V gene, J gene, clone size, D gene, CDR3 DNA, CDR3 protein. The D gene is left open where the match is weak. Clone size is stated in some rows and not others, as once, few, many or a class when expanded.

v_call: TRBV7-6
j_call: TRBJ2-1
clone_size: .
d_call: TRBD2
cdr3_nt: TGTGCCAGCAGCTCAATAGCGGGAAACGATGAGCAGTTCTTC
cdr3_aa: CASSSIAGNDEQFF

v_call: TRBV7-8
j_call: TRBJ1-3
clone_size: .
d_call: .
cdr3_nt: TGTGCCAGCAGCCCCCGGGATTCTGGAAACACCATATATTTT
cdr3_aa: CASSPRDSGNTIYF

v_call: TRBV28
j_call: TRBJ1-3
clone_size: .
d_call: .
cdr3_nt: TGTGCCAGCAGCTTAGCGGGGGGCTCTGGAAACACCATATATTTT
cdr3_aa: CASSLAGGSGNTIYF

v_call: TRBV6-1
j_call: TRBJ2-7
clone_size: .
d_call: TRBD2
cdr3_nt: TGTGCCAGCAGTGGGGGACTAGCGGTCCACGAGCAGTACTTC
cdr3_aa: CASSGGLAVHEQYF

v_call: TRBV5-4
j_call: TRBJ2-3
clone_size: .
d_call: .
cdr3_nt: TGTGCCAGCAGCCTCAGGGGGCGGGAGGGCCTGACGCAGTATTTT
cdr3_aa: CASSLRGREGLTQYF

v_call: TRBV6-1
j_call: TRBJ2-7
clone_size: .
d_call: .
cdr3_nt: TGTGCCAGCAGTGTAGGCAGCGGAACCTACGAGCAGTACTTC
cdr3_aa: CASSVGSGTYEQYF

v_call: TRBV9
j_call: TRBJ2-1
clone_size: .
d_call: .
cdr3_nt: TGTGCCAGCAGCGTAGTAGGACATATAGACTACAATGAGCAGTTCTTC
cdr3_aa: CASSVVGHIDYNEQFF

v_call: TRBV29-1
j_call: TRBJ2-1
clone_size: .
d_call: TRBD1
cdr3_nt: TGCAGCGTTGAAGTTTGGGGACAGGGGGATGAATTCGATGAGCAGTTCTTC
cdr3_aa: CSVEVWGQGDEFDEQFF

v_call: TRBV28
j_call: TRBJ1-1
clone_size: .
d_call: .
cdr3_nt: TGTGCCAGCAGTTTTCTCCCCTACACTGAAGCTTTCTTT
cdr3_aa: CASSFLPYTEAFF

v_call: TRBV4-3
j_call: TRBJ2-1
clone_size: .
d_call: .
cdr3_nt: TGCGCCAGCAGCCAAGACCCCGGATACCTCCACAATGAGCAGTTCTTC
cdr3_aa: CASSQDPGYLHNEQFF

v_call: TRBV7-9
j_call: TRBJ2-2
clone_size: .
d_call: .
cdr3_nt: TGTGCCAGCAGGGAGGGACAGTTAACCGGGGAGCTGTTTTTT
cdr3_aa: CASREGQLTGELFF

v_call: TRBV6-1
j_call: TRBJ1-4
clone_size: .
d_call: TRBD1
cdr3_nt: TGTGCCAGCACTTACAGGGGTGATGAAAAACTGTTTTTT
cdr3_aa: CASTYRGDEKLFF

v_call: TRBV27
j_call: TRBJ2-5
clone_size: .
d_call: .
cdr3_nt: TGTGCCAGCAGTGACAGACAAGAGACCCAGTACTTC
cdr3_aa: CASSDRQETQYF

v_call: TRBV2
j_call: TRBJ2-3
clone_size: .
d_call: .
cdr3_nt: TGTGCCAGCAGTGCATCCGAATCGCGAGATACGCAGTATTTT
cdr3_aa: CASSASESRDTQYF

v_call: TRBV28
j_call: TRBJ2-1
clone_size: .
d_call: TRBD2
cdr3_nt: TGTGCCAGCAGTTTATGGCGGGAGGGCCGAAATGAGCAGTTCTTC
cdr3_aa: CASSLWREGRNEQFF

v_call: TRBV14
j_call: TRBJ1-2
clone_size: .
d_call: .
cdr3_nt: TGTGCCAGCAGCCAAGACCCCGAGAACTATGGCTACACCTTC
cdr3_aa: CASSQDPENYGYTF

v_call: TRBV13
j_call: TRBJ1-2
clone_size: .
d_call: .
cdr3_nt: TGTGCCAGCAGCTTAAACAGCCCCATCGGGAACTATGGCTACACCTTC
cdr3_aa: CASSLNSPIGNYGYTF

v_call: TRBV28
j_call: TRBJ2-4
clone_size: .
d_call: .
cdr3_nt: TGTGCCAGCAGGGGGAAGTTCAGGCCAATTCAGTACTTC
cdr3_aa: CASRGKFRPIQYF

v_call: TRBV29-1
j_call: TRBJ1-2
clone_size: .
d_call: .
cdr3_nt: TGCAGCGTTGAAGCGGTTGAGGGAGCTAACTATGGCTACACCTTC
cdr3_aa: CSVEAVEGANYGYTF

v_call: TRBV6-5
j_call: TRBJ1-2
clone_size: .
d_call: TRBD1
cdr3_nt: TGTGCCAGCAGTGGGACAGGAGGTTATGGCTACACCTTC
cdr3_aa: CASSGTGGYGYTF

v_call: TRBV30
j_call: TRBJ2-7
clone_size: .
d_call: TRBD1
cdr3_nt: TGTGCCTGGCCGGGACAGTTCTACGAGCAGTACTTC
cdr3_aa: CAWPGQFYEQYF

v_call: TRBV28
j_call: TRBJ1-2
clone_size: .
d_call: TRBD1
cdr3_nt: TGTGCCAGCAGTTTTATGACAGGGGGAGACTATGGCTACACCTTC
cdr3_aa: CASSFMTGGDYGYTF

v_call: TRBV27
j_call: TRBJ2-1
clone_size: .
d_call: .
cdr3_nt: TGTGCCAGCAGTCTACGGGGGCGGGAGTTCTGGGATGAGCAGTTCTTC
cdr3_aa: CASSLRGREFWDEQFF

v_call: TRBV7-2
j_call: TRBJ1-3
clone_size: .
d_call: .
cdr3_nt: TGTGCCAGCAACTTATACAACACCATATATTTT
cdr3_aa: CASNLYNTIYF

v_call: TRBV7-9
j_call: TRBJ1-1
clone_size: .
d_call: .
cdr3_nt: TGTGCCAGCACCGAAAGGGTCGGACGGCAGAACACTGAAGCTTTCTTT
cdr3_aa: CASTERVGRQNTEAFF

v_call: TRBV6-5
j_call: TRBJ1-2
clone_size: .
d_call: TRBD1
cdr3_nt: TGTGCCAGCATTCCCGGGACAGGGTTGCATGGCTACACCTTC
cdr3_aa: CASIPGTGLHGYTF

v_call: TRBV5-1
j_call: TRBJ2-2
clone_size: .
d_call: .
cdr3_nt: TGCGCCAGCAGCTTGGAACAGTCCAAAACCGGGGAGCTGTTTTTT
cdr3_aa: CASSLEQSKTGELFF

v_call: TRBV5-4
j_call: TRBJ2-3
clone_size: .
d_call: TRBD1
cdr3_nt: TGTGCCAGCAGCTTGGTTTCTTTGTGGGGACAGGGAAGTAGGGATACGCAGTATTTT
cdr3_aa: CASSLVSLWGQGSRDTQYF

v_call: TRBV7-2
j_call: TRBJ2-2
clone_size: .
d_call: TRBD2
cdr3_nt: TGTGCCAGCAGCCCTGGACTAGCGGAGAACACCGGGGAGCTGTTTTTT
cdr3_aa: CASSPGLAENTGELFF

v_call: TRBV5-1
j_call: TRBJ2-1
clone_size: .
d_call: TRBD2
cdr3_nt: TGCGCCAGCAGTTACCTTAGCGGGAGTCCCTACAATGAGCAGTTCTTC
cdr3_aa: CASSYLSGSPYNEQFF

v_call: TRBV7-2
j_call: TRBJ2-5
clone_size: once
d_call: .
cdr3_nt: TGTGCCAGCAGCCTAAGGCGTGGGTTGGAGACCCAGTACTTC
cdr3_aa: CASSLRRGLETQYF

v_call: TRBV28
j_call: TRBJ2-7
clone_size: once
d_call: .
cdr3_nt: TGTGCCAGCAGTTTGGGATGGCCTTCCGCATACGAGCAGTACTTC
cdr3_aa: CASSLGWPSAYEQYF